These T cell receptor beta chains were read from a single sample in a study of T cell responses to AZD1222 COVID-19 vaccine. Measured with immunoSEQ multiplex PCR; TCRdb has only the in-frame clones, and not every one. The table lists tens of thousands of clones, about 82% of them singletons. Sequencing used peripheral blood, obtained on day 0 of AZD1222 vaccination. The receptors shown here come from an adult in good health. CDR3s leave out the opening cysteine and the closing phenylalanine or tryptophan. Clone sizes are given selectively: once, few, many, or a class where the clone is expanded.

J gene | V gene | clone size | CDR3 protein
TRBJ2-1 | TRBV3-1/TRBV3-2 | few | ASSLGLAGVYNEQF
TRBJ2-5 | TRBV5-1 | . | ASSLVQREGFKETQY
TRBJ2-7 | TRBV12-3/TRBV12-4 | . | ASSLANYEQY
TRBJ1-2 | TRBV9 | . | ASSVDDRGIYGYT
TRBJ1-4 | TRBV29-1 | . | SVDGQGEKLF
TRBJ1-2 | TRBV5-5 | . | ASSLGGGGYT
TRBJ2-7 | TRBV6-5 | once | ASRVTGSGEQY
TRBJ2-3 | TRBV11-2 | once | ASSPPGRGVDTQY
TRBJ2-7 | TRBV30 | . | AWSLGTGDYEQY
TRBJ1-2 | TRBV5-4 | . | ASSLEQRHNYGYT
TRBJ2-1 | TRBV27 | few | ASSTSPRGNNEQF
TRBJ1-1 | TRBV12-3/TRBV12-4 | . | ASGIRRDTEAF
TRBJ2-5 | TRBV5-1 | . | ASSVGHHQETQY
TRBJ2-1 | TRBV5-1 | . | ASSSVRNSYNEQF
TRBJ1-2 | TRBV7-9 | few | ASSLFQVPTYGYT
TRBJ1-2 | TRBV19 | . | ASSRGRNYGYT
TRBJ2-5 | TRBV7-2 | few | ASSLLAGASQY
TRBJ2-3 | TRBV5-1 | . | ASSTQGDKDTQY
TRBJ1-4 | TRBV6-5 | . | AGAAATNEKLF
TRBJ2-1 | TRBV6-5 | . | ASSWVWDQQF
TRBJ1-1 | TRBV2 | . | ASSGNYENTEAF
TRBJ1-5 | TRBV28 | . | ASSLGAGNQPQH
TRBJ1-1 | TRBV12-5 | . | ASGSGGRITEAF
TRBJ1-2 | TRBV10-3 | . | AAHYSDRGHNYGYT
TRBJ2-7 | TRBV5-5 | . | ASSVLYEQY
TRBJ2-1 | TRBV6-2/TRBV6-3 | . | ASSYSGFNEQF
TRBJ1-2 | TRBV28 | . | AILTRDRGAYGYT
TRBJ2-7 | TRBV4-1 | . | ASSQEVTGVREQY
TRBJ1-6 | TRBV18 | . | ASSPPPGSSYNSPLH
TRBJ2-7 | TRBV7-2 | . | ASSSSSYEQY
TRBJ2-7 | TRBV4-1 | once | ASSKTGTTNYEQY
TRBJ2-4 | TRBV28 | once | ASSAQRAKNIQY
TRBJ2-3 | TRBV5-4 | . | ASSWADTQY
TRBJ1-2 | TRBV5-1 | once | ASSGGLYGYT
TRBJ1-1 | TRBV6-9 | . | ASTPTGPNTEAF
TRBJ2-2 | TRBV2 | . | ASRSTGSTGELF
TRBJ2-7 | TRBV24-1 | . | ATSGSTGNEQY
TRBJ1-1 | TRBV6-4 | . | ASAADRGSYTEAF
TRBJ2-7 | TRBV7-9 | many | ASSLEGRYEQY
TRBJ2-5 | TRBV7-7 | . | ASSLTGVGWETQY
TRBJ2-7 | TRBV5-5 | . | ASSLGGAPYEQY